This T cell receptor beta chain was sequenced during a study of cytomegalovirus exposure and HLA in healthy donors. As regards this clone: The junction departs from the called germline gene at one end, perhaps through a read error.

The primer mix had 60 Vbeta and 13 Jbeta primers. The data were produced by immunoSEQ multiplex PCR, yet TCRdb's version contains in-frame clones alone and is incomplete. The sample has some 71,000 clones; about 70% are singletons. CDR1 PRHDT and CDR2 FYEKMQ come from the germline V gene (reference sequence). The CDR3 consists of 17 residues. V and J are TRBV13 and TRBJ2-3; 14 bases are shared with TRBD2. Sequences were obtained from PBMCs. This sequence originates from a man aged 18 to 29 in good health and CMV-seronegative. The CDR3 sequence is CASGLAGLAGDPDTQYF. The CDR3 DNA follows: TGTGCCAGCGGCTTAGCGGGACTAGCGGGGGACCCCGATACGCAGTATTTT.